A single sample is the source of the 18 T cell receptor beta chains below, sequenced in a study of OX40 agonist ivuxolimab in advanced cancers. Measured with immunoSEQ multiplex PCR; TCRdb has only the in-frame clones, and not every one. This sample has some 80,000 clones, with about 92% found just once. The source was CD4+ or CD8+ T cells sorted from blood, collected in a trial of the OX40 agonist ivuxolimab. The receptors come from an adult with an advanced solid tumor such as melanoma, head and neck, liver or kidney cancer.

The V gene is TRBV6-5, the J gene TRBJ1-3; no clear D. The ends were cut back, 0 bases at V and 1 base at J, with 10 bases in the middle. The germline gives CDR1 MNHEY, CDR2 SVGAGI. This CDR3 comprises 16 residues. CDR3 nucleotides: TGTGCCAGCAGTTACTCCTCACCTGTGTCTGGAAACACCATATATTTT. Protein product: CASSYSSPVSGNTIYF.

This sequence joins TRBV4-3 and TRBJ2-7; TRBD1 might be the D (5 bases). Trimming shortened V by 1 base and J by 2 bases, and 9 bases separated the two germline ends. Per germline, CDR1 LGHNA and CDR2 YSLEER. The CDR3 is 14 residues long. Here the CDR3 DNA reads TGCGCCAGCAGCCAAGCCTTGGGGCCCTACGAGCAGTACTTC. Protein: CASSQALGPYEQYF.

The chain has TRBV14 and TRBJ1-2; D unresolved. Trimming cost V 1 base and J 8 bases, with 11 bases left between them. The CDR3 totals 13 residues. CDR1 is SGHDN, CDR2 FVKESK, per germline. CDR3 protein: CASSQVPGIGYTF. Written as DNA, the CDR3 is TGTGCCAGCAGCCAAGTCCCGGGGATCGGCTACACCTTC.

The CDR3 sequence: CASSIGARTYEQYF. CDR3 nucleotide sequence: TGTGCCAGTAGTATCGGGGCTAGGACCTACGAGCAGTACTTC. The chain has TRBV19 and TRBJ2-7; D possibly uses TRBD1 or TRBD2 (5 bases each). The CDR3 contains 14 residues. Germline CDR1 reads LNHDA; CDR2 reads SQIVND (reference sequence). V was trimmed by 3 bases and J by 2 bases, leaving 11 bases between them.

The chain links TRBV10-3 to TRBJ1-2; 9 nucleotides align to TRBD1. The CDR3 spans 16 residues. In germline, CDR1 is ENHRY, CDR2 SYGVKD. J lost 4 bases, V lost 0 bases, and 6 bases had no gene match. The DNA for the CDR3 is TGTGCCATCAGTGAGTCGGTGGGACAGGGAGGCTATGGCTACACCTTC. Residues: CAISESVGQGGYGYTF.

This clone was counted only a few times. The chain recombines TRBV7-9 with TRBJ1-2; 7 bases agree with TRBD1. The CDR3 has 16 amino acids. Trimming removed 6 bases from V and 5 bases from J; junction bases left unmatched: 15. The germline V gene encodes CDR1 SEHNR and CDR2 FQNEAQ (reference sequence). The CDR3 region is CASSQDNRQGLYGYTF. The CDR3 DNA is TGTGCCAGCAGTCAAGACAATCGACAGGGACTATATGGCTACACCTTC.

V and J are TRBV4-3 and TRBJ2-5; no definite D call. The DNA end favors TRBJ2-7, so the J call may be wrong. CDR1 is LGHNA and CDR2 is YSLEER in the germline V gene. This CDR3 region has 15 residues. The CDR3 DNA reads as TGCGCCAGCAGCCAAGGGCTCACCGAATCCTACGAGCAGTACTTC. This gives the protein CASSQGLTESYEQYF.

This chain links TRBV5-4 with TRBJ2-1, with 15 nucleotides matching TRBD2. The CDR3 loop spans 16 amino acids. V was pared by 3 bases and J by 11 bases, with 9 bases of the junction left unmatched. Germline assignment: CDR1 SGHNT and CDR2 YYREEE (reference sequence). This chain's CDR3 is CASSSAAGLAGGKQFF. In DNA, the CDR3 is TGTGCCAGCAGCTCGGCGGCGGGACTAGCGGGGGGAAAGCAGTTCTTC.

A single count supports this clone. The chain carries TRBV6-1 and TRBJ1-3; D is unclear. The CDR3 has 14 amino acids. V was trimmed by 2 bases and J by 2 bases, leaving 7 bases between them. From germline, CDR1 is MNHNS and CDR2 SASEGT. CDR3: CASSEFNAGNTIYF. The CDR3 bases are TGTGCCAGCAGTGAATTTAACGCTGGAAACACCATATATTTT.

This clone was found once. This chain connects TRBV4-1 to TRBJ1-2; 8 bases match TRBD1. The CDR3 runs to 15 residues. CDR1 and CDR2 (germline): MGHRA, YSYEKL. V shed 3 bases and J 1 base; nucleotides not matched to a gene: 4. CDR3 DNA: TGCGCCAGCAGCCAGGGACAGGAGTTTAACTATGGCTACACCTTC. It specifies CASSQGQEFNYGYTF.

The CDR3 DNA follows: TGCGCCAGCAGCCAAGATGCCCGGGACAGCTCCTACAATGAGCAGTTCTTC. This codes for CASSQDARDSSYNEQFF. The J gene is TRBJ2-1, the V gene TRBV4-1; 7 positions match TRBD1. The length of the CDR3 is 17 residues. CDR1 and CDR2 (germline): MGHRA, YSYEKL. The V and J ends lost 0 bases and 0 bases, in that order; junction bases with no gene match: 5.

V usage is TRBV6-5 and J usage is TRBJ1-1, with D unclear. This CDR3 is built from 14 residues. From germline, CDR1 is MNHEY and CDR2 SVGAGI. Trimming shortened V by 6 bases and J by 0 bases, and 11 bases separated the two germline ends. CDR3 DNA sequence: TGTGCCAGCAGCCCCGTAAGCCTGAACACTGAAGCTTTCTTT. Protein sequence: CASSPVSLNTEAFF.

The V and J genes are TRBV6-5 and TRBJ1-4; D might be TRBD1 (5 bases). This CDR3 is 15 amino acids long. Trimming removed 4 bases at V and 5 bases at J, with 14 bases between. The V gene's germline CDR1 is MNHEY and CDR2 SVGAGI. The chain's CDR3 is CASSSPTDPNEKLFF. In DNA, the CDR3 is TGTGCCAGCAGTTCTCCGACAGACCCGAATGAAAAACTGTTTTTT.

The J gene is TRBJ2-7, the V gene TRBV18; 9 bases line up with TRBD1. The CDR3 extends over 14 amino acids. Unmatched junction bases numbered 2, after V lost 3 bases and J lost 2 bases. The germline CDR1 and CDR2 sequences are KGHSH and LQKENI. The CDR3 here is CASSPRDRAYEQYF. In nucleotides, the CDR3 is TGTGCCAGCTCACCCCGGGACAGGGCCTACGAGCAGTACTTC.

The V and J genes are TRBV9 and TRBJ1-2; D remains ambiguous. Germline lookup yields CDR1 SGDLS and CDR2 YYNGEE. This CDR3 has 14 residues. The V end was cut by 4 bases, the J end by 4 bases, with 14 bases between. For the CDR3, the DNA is TGTGCCAGCAGCCCCCAAAACAGTCCCTATGGCTACACCTTC. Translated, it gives CASSPQNSPYGYTF.

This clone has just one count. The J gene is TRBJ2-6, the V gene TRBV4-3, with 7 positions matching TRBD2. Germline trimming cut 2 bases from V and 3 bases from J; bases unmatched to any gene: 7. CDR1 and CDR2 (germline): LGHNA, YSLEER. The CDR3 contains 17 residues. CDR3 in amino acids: CASSQKGEGFGANVLTF. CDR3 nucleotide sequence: TGCGCCAGCAGCCAAAAAGGGGAGGGCTTTGGGGCCAACGTCCTGACTTTC.

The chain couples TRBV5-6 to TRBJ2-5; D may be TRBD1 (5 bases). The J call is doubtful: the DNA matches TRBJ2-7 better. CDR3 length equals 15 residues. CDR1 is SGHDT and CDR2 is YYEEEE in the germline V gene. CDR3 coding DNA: TGTGCCAGCAGCTTGGGAGGTGGACACTTCTACGAGCAGTACTTC. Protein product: CASSLGGGHFYEQYF.

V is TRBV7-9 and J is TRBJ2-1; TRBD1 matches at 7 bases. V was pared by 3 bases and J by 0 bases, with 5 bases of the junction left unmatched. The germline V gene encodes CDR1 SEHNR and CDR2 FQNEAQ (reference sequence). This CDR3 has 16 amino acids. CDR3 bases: TGTGCCAGCAGCTTGGACACAGGGGTCTCCTACAATGAGCAGTTCTTC. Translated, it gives CASSLDTGVSYNEQFF.